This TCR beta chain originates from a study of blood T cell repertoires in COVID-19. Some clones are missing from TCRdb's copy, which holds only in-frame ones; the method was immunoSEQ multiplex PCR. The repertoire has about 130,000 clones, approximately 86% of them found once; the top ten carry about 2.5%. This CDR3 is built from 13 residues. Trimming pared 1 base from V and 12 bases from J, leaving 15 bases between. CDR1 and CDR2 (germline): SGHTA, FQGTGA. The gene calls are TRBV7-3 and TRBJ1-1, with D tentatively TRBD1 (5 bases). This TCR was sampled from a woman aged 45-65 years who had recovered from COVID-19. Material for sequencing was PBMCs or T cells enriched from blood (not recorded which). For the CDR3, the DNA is TGTGCCAGCAGCTTAAGGGCGGGGGTAGAGACTTTCTTT. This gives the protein CASSLRAGVETFF.